This is a list of T cell receptor beta chains from one sample in a study of OX40 agonist ivuxolimab in advanced cancers. Profiled with immunoSEQ multiplex PCR; TCRdb holds only in-frame clones, not every one. The data hold 13,000 to 15,000 clones, with 65% to 75% observed a single time. The material was CD4+ or CD8+ T cells sorted from blood, obtained in a trial of the OX40 agonist ivuxolimab. The receptor source for this set is an adult with an advanced solid tumor such as melanoma, head and neck, liver or kidney cancer. CDR3s include the opening cysteine and the closing phenylalanine or tryptophan. D genes are given only for firm matches. Size tells how often a clone was seen (once, few, many) or the class of an expanded clone, and some rows leave it out.

size | J | D | V | CDR3 | DNA
once | TRBJ2-1 | - | TRBV19 | CASSRRGGLAEYNEQFF | TGTGCCAGTAGTCGGCGGGGTGGGTTAGCGGAGTACAATGAGCAGTTCTTC
- | TRBJ2-7 | - | TRBV7-2 | CASSLVGADYEQYF | TGTGCCAGCAGCTTAGTGGGGGCAGACTACGAGCAGTACTTC
few | TRBJ2-7 | TRBD2 | TRBV28 | CASSSLGLAGYEQYF | TGTGCCAGCAGTTCCCTGGGACTAGCGGGCTACGAGCAGTACTTC
- | TRBJ2-2 | - | TRBV15 | CATSRVETVRNTGELFF | TGTGCCACCAGCAGAGTGGAGACAGTTAGGAACACCGGGGAGCTGTTTTTT
few | TRBJ1-5 | - | TRBV5-4 | CASSLAQNSNQPQHF | TGTGCCAGCAGCTTGGCCCAGAATAGCAATCAGCCCCAGCATTTT
- | TRBJ2-7 | - | TRBV6-6 | CASSYGGEQYF | TGTGCCAGCAGTTACGGGGGCGAGCAGTACTTC
- | TRBJ2-1 | TRBD2 | TRBV4-1 | CASSQDVPGLRHNEQFF | TGCGCCAGCAGCCAAGATGTCCCGGGACTACGACACAATGAGCAGTTCTTC
- | TRBJ2-1 | TRBD2 | TRBV11-2 | CASSLVGVTSGRAIYEQFF | TGTGCCAGCAGCTTAGTGGGAGTTACTAGCGGGAGGGCCATATATGAGCAGTTCTTC
- | TRBJ1-2 | TRBD1 | TRBV18 | CASSPPFQGASYGYTF | TGTGCCAGCTCACCACCGTTCCAGGGGGCTAGCTATGGCTACACCTTC
- | TRBJ2-1 | - | TRBV7-9 | CASSLVGTEQFF | TGTGCCAGCAGCTTAGTTGGGACAGAGCAGTTCTTC
few | TRBJ2-7 | - | TRBV12-5 | CASGLGGWVDEQYF | TGTGCTAGTGGTTTGGGCGGGTGGGTGGACGAGCAGTACTTC
few | TRBJ1-1 | - | TRBV30 | CAWSPDSAWGEAFF | TGTGCCTGGAGTCCGGACTCCGCCTGGGGTGAAGCTTTCTTT
medium-sized | TRBJ2-1 | TRBD2 | TRBV4-3 | CASSQGLAGDYNEQFF | TGCGCCAGCAGCCAAGGACTAGCGGGAGATTACAATGAGCAGTTCTTC
- | TRBJ2-5 | TRBD1 | TRBV13 | CASSLYRGDQETQYF | TGTGCCAGCAGCTTATACAGGGGTGACCAAGAGACCCAGTACTTC
- | TRBJ1-5 | - | TRBV19 | CASSFPGAIIHQPQHF | TGTGCCAGTAGTTTTCCGGGCGCGATTATTCATCAGCCCCAGCATTTT
- | TRBJ1-1 | - | TRBV18 | CASSPPSGSTEAFF | TGTGCCAGCTCACCACCCTCGGGGAGCACTGAAGCTTTCTTT
- | TRBJ1-6 | - | TRBV30 | CAWSPAGWDNSPLHF | TGTGCCTGGAGTCCGGCAGGATGGGATAATTCACCCCTCCACTTT
- | TRBJ1-2 | TRBD1 | TRBV7-8 | CASSTTGQPNYGYTF | TGTGCCAGCAGCACTACGGGACAGCCTAACTATGGCTACACCTTC
- | TRBJ2-7 | - | TRBV29-1 | CSVETIGDYEQYF | TGCAGCGTTGAGACGATAGGGGACTACGAGCAGTACTTC
once | TRBJ2-1 | - | TRBV28 | CASSYDSYNEQFF | TGTGCCAGCAGTTACGACAGCTACAATGAGCAGTTCTTC
- | TRBJ2-1 | - | TRBV14 | CASSQVRGVREQFF | TGTGCCAGCAGCCAAGTTCGCGGGGTGCGTGAGCAGTTCTTC
- | TRBJ2-2 | - | TRBV9 | CASSVVGGNTGELFF | TGTGCCAGCAGCGTAGTAGGGGGGAACACCGGGGAGCTGTTTTTT